This TCR beta chain was obtained from a study of identical twins (dated by TCRdb to the mid-2010s). Looking at the study overall: The study deep-sequenced TCR alpha and beta repertoires from monozygotic twins, unrelated adults of various ages and cord blood to test whether fetal clonotypes persist. Replicate twin experiments were performed at different times using different library preparation protocols to rule out contamination. The paper's findings and limits, for the study overall: Because the same donors could not be followed over many years, the conclusions depended on cross-sectional statistical analysis. Recombination models systematically underestimated out-of-frame TCR alpha sharing in monozygotic twins but agreed with sharing between unrelated individuals. In beta out-of-frame sequences, excess twin sharing was weaker, because having fewer shared sequences lowered the signal-to-noise ratio. Zero-insertion analyses could be partly confounded by invariant T cells such as MAIT and iNKT, though diverse VJ usage argued against such confounding for most clonotypes. Compared with coincidental sharing between unrelated individuals, an excess of low generation-probability sequences was observed among out-of-frame TCR alpha sequences shared between twins. Fewer insertions were carried by abundant cord blood beta clonotypes, a similar but weaker trend appeared in young adult naive repertoires, and no such trend appeared in memory repertoires.

On this clonotype: The specificity of this receptor is unknown. There are no base qualities to consult, and no much larger clone falls within one base.

CDR3 length: 16 amino acids, cysteine to phenylalanine. CDR3 DNA only is kept here, 48 bases in frame from base 1. V lost 2 bases and J lost 8 bases, and the count of bases not matched to a germline gene is 9. The germline V gene provides CDR1 KGHDR and CDR2 SFDVKD. All donors were healthy Caucasians. Three pairs of female monozygotic twins, all aged roughly 18 to 29 years, were included in the twin cohort. The RNA used for TCR libraries was isolated from peripheral blood mononuclear cells. The library was built by means of 5' RACE. The sample was run on an Illumina HiSeq 2000. Template switching added a universal primer binding site, and the final cDNA carried a unique molecular identifier that allowed TCR cDNA molecules to be counted accurately. Specific primers in the conserved constant-segment region were used to synthesize first-strand cDNA for the TCR alpha and beta chains. To control for contamination, every cDNA library carried two barcodes: a SMART-Mk sample barcode plus Illumina barcodes. TruSeq adapter sequences, together with Illumina sample barcodes, were added in two successive PCR steps. The Illumina HiSeq platform was used with custom primers to sequence TCR alpha and beta cDNA libraries. The paper's processing steps were these. MiGEC processed the raw reads to extract unique molecular identifiers, while MiXCR was used to determine the CDR3 positions. Recombination models were inferred per individual with the repgenHMM and IGoR tools using an EM algorithm. The analysis of shared clonotypes was done with the tcR package in R, with sharing normalized by the product of cloneset sizes. To study raw recombination without the effects of thymic and clonal selection, out-of-frame nonproductive sequences were analyzed. In-frame beta chains were kept once TCRdb had trimmed the public reads at Q25 with fastp and called clones with MiXCR. Merged by CDR3 protein, the rows form single entries marked with the most common genes and DNA. TCRdb's processing, not the authors' own work, is the source of the V and J calls. In this sample the table shows roughly 570,000 distinct CDR3 sequences, 9.6% of which occur a single time. The ten largest clones capture around 3% of the sample.

This sample was also put to use in a study of yellow fever vaccine responses in identical twins. As the second study states: The T cell response to vaccination in identical twins was reported by the authors to appear partly convergent and partly personalized. Focusing on identical twins, the study followed the T cell clones that responded to the vaccine, and did so with precision.

The sequence joins TRBV24-1 to TRBJ2-2; 8 bases in the junction line up with TRBD1. The material sequenced was PBMCs. The TCR comes from a woman aged 18 to 35 in good health. The CDR3 is CATSDSGQGAPGELFF. The nucleotide sequence is given as TGTGCCACCAGTGATTCCGGGCAGGGGGCGCCGGGGGAGCTGTTTTTT.